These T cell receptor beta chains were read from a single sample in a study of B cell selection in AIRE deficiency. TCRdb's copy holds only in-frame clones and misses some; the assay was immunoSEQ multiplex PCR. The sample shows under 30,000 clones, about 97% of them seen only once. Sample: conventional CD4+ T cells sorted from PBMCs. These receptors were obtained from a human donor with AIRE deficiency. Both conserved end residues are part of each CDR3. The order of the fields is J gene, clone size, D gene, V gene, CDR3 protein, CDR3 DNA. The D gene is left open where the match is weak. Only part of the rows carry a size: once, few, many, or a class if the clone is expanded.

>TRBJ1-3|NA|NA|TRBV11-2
CASSLNPNSGNTIYF
TGTGCTAGCAGCTTAAACCCCAACTCTGGAAACACCATATATTTT
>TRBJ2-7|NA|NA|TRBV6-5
CASTPFGTGEQYF
TGTGCCAGCACCCCGTTCGGGACGGGCGAGCAGTACTTC
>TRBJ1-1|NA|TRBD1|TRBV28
CASSGQGAEGNTEAFF
TGTGCCAGCAGCGGGCAGGGGGCAGAAGGGAACACTGAAGCTTTCTTT
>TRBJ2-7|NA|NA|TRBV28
CASSATSLGDEQYF
TGTGCCAGCAGTGCGACTAGTCTGGGGGACGAGCAGTACTTC
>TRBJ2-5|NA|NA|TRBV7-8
CASRDQETQYF
TGTGCCAGCAGAGATCAAGAGACCCAGTACTTC
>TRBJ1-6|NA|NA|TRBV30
CAYTVSGNSPLHF
TGTGCCTACACAGTCTCAGGGAATTCACCCCTCCACTTT
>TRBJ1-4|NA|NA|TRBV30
CAWGPTVNEKLFF
TGTGCCTGGGGGCCGACAGTTAATGAAAAACTGTTTTTT
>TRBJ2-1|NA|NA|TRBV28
CASSLTSNEQFF
TGTGCCAGCAGTCTCACTAGCAATGAGCAGTTCTTC
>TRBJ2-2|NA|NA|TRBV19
CASVGVAKAGELFF
TGTGCCAGCGTCGGGGTAGCAAAGGCCGGGGAGCTGTTTTTT
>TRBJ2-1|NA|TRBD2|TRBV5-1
CASSSPGTSGRALNEQFF
TGCGCCAGCAGTAGTCCCGGGACTAGCGGGAGGGCCCTCAATGAGCAGTTCTTC
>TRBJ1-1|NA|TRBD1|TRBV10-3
CAIRAGTGNTEAFF
TGTGCCATCAGGGCCGGGACAGGGAACACTGAAGCTTTCTTT
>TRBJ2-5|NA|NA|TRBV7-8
CASMRGETQYF
TGTGCCAGCATGCGGGGAGAGACCCAGTACTTC
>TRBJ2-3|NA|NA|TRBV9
CASSPQVVDTQYF
TGTGCCAGCAGCCCCCAGGTGGTAGATACGCAGTATTTT
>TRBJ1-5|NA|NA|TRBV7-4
CASSPGTSNQPQHF
TGTGCCAGCAGCCCCGGGACTAGCAATCAGCCCCAGCATTTT
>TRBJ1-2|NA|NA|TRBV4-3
CASSQDSRRGANYGYTF
TGCGCCAGCAGCCAAGATTCAAGAAGGGGGGCCAACTATGGCTACACCTTC
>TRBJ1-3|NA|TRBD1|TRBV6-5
CASSRGTGSGNTIYF
TGTGCCAGCAGTCGCGGGACAGGGTCCGGAAACACCATATATTTT
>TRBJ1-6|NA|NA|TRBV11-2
CASSFQTTTPLHF
TGTGCCAGCAGCTTTCAAACCACAACACCCCTCCACTTT
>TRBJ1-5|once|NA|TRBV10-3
CAISDQGQPQHF
TGTGCCATCAGTGACCAGGGACAGCCCCAGCATTTT
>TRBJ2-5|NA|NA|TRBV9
CASSNRGRGETQYF
TGTGCCAGCAGCAATAGAGGCCGGGGAGAGACCCAGTACTTC
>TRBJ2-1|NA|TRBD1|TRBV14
CASSSRTQGASNEQFF
TGTGCCAGCAGCTCGAGGACACAGGGGGCCAGTAATGAGCAGTTCTTC
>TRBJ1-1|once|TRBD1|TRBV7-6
CASSSGQVNTEAFF
TGTGCCAGCAGCTCCGGACAGGTTAACACTGAAGCTTTCTTT
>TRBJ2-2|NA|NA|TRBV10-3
CAIKASPNTGELFF
TGTGCCATCAAGGCTAGCCCTAACACCGGGGAGCTGTTTTTT
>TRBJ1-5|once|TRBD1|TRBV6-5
CASSSRDRGSNQPQHF
TGTGCCAGCAGTTCCCGGGACAGGGGTAGCAATCAGCCCCAGCATTTT
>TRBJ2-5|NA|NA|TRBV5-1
CASSWRGVAGGETQYF
TGCGCCAGCAGCTGGAGGGGAGTCGCCGGCGGGGAGACCCAGTACTTC
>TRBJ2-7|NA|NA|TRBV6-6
CASSRGSTYEQYF
TGTGCCAGCAGTCGGGGCTCCACCTACGAGCAGTACTTC
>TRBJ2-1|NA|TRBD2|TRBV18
CASSPSGREAVNEQFF
TGTGCCAGCTCACCCTCCGGGCGGGAGGCGGTAAATGAGCAGTTCTTC
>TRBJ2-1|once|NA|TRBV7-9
CASSLNRGYFPNEQFF
TGTGCCAGCAGCTTAAATCGGGGGTATTTCCCCAATGAGCAGTTCTTC
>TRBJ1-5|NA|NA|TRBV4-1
CASSQGGAEGNQPQHF
TGCGCCAGCAGCCAAGGGGGGGCTGAGGGCAATCAGCCCCAGCATTTT
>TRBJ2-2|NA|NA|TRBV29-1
CSVEPYFGGSLFF
TGCAGCGTTGAACCCTATTTTGGTGGGAGTCTGTTTTTT
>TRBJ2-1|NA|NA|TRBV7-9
CASSLRGSEQFF
TGTGCCAGCAGCCTAAGGGGTTCTGAGCAGTTCTTC
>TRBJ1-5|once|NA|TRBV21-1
CASSRLHWHHQPQHF
TGTGCCAGCAGTAGGCTACATTGGCATCATCAGCCCCAGCATTTT
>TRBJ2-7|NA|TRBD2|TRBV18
CASSPGTRVDEQYF
TGTGCCAGCTCTCCCGGGACTAGAGTCGACGAGCAGTACTTC
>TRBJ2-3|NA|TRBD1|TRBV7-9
CASSNRQGIDTQYF
TGTGCCAGCAGTAACCGACAGGGGATAGATACGCAGTATTTT
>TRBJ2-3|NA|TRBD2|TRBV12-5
CASASGRTGTDTQYF
TGTGCTAGTGCCTCCGGGAGGACGGGCACAGATACGCAGTATTTT
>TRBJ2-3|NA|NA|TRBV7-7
CASSLAYKDTQYF
TGTGCTAGCAGCTTAGCATACAAAGATACGCAGTATTTT
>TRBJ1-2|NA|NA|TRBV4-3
CASSQFKALDYGYTF
TGCGCCAGCAGCCAATTTAAGGCTTTGGACTATGGCTACACCTTC
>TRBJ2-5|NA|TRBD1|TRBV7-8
CASSLVGGWETQYF
TGTGCCAGCAGCTTAGTAGGGGGCTGGGAGACCCAGTACTTC
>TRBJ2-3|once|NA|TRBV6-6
CASSSTDTQYF
TGTGCCAGCAGTTCAACAGATACGCAGTATTTT
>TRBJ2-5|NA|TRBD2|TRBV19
CASSIASGSGETQYF
TGTGCCAGTAGTATAGCGAGCGGGAGTGGTGAGACCCAGTACTTC
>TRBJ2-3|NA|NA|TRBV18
CASSPTLGPDTQYF
TGTGCCAGCTCTCCGACTCTAGGTCCAGATACGCAGTATTTT
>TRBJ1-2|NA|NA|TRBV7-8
CASSLLRGRHTGEAYGYTF
TGTGCCAGCAGCTTACTTAGGGGTCGGCACACCGGGGAAGCGTATGGCTACACCTTC
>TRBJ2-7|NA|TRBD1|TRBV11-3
CASSYRGFHEQYF
TGTGCCAGCAGCTACAGGGGTTTCCACGAGCAGTACTTC
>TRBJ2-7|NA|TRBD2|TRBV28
CASSSYLAGGYEQYF
TGTGCCAGCAGTTCGTACCTAGCGGGTGGCTACGAGCAGTACTTC